There are many counts of the clone carrying this T cell receptor beta chain. Its matching antigen is unknown. RNA transcripts yielded amplified TCR beta CDR3 regions. The HTBI set primed first-round TCR CDR3 RT-PCR. TCRdb re-called the multiplex PCR reads with MiXCR, one entry per CDR3 protein. Here the sample spans about 700,000 distinct CDR3 sequences, approximately 15% being singletons. Trimming took 1 base from V and 4 from J; bases not matched to a gene: 7. Germline CDR1 reads SGHAT; CDR2 reads FQNNGV. The CDR3 covers 16 residues. This entry belongs to a study of T cells in Graves' hyperthyroidism and ophthalmopathy. Study-level results: Before onset, by a median of approximately 6.8 months, the model predicted ophthalmopathy.

This clonotype originated in a woman in her late teens or twenties with Graves' hyperthyroidism. Sequencing was carried out using blood. This sequence joins TRBV11-2 and TRBJ2-1; 7 bases map to TRBD1. The CDR3 sequence: CASSLATGANYNEQFF. CDR3 bases: TGTGCCAGCAGCTTAGCAACAGGGGCGAATTACAATGAGCAGTTCTTC.